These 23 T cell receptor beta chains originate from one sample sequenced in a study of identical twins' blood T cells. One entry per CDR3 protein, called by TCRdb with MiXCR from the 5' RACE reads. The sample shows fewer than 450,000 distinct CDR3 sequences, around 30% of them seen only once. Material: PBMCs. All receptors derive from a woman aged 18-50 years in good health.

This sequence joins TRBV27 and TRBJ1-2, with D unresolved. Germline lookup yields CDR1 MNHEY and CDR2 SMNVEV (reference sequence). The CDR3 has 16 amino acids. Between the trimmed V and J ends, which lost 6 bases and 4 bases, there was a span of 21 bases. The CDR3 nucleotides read TGTGCCAGCAGGACCGCGGGGAGAGAAACTACCTATGGCTACACCTTC. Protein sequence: CASRTAGRETTYGYTF.

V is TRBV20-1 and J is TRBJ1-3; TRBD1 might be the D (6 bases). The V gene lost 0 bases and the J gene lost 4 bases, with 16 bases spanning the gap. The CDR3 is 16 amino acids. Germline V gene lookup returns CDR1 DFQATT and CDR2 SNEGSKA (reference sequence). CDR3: CSAREGGVRLGNTIYF. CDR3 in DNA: TGCAGTGCTAGAGAGGGGGGCGTCCGATTGGGAAACACCATATATTTT.

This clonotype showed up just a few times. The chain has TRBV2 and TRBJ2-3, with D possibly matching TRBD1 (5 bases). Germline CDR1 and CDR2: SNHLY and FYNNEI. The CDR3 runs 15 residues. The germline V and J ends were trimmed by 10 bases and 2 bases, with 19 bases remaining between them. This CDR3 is CATTFDRYSTDTQYF. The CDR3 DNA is TGTGCCACTACCTTTGACAGATACTCCACAGATACGCAGTATTTT.

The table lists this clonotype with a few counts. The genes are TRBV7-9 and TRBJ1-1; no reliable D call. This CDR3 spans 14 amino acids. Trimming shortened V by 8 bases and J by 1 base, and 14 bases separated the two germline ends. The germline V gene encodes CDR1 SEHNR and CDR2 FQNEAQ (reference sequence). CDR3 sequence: CASGVVGPNTEAFF. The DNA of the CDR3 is TGTGCCAGCGGGGTAGTTGGACCGAACACTGAAGCTTTCTTT.

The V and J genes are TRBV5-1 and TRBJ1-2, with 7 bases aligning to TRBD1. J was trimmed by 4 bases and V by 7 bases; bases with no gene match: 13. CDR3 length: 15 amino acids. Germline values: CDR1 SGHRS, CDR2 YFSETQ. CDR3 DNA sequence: TGCGCCAGCCGGACCGGGACAGTCAGCCCCTATGGCTACACCTTC. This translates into CASRTGTVSPYGYTF.

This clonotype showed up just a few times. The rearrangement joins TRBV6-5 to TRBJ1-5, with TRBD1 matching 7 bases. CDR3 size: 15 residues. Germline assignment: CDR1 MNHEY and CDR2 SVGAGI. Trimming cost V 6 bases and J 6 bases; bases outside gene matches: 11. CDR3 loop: CASRTRQGISQPQHF. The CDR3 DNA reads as TGTGCCAGCAGAACCCGACAGGGAATTAGTCAGCCCCAGCATTTT.

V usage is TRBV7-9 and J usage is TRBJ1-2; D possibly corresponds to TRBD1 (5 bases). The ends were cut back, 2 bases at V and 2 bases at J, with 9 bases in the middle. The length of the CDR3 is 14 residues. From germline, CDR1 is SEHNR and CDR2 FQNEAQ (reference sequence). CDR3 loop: CASSLSGDNYGYTF. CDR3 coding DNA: TGTGCCAGCAGCTTATCCGGGGACAACTATGGCTACACCTTC.

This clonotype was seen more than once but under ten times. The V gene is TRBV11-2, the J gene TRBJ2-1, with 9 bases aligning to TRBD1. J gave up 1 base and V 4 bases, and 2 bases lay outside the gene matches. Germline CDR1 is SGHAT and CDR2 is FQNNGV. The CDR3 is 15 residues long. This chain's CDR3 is CASSSGTGSYNEQFF. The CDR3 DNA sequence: TGTGCCAGCAGCTCCGGGACAGGGTCCTACAATGAGCAGTTCTTC.

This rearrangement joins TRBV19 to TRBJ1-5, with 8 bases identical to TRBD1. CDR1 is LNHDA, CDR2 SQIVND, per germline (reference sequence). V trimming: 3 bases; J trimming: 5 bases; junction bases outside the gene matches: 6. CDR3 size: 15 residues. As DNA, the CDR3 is TGTGCCAGTAGTATCTCAGGGGGCACGGATCAGCCCCAGCATTTT. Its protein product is CASSISGGTDQPQHF.

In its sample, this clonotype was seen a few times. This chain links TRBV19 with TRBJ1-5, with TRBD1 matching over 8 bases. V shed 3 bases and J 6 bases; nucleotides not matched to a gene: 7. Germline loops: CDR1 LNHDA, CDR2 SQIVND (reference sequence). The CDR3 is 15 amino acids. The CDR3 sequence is CASSIVRQGIQPQHF. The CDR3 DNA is TGTGCCAGTAGTATTGTTCGACAGGGGATTCAGCCCCAGCATTTT. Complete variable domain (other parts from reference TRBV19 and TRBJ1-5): DGGITQSPKYLFRKEGQNVTLSCEQNLNHDAMYWYRQDPGQGLRLIYYSQIVNDFQKGDIAEGYSVSREKKESFPLTVTSAQKNPTAFYLCASSIVRQGIQPQHFGDGTRLSIL.

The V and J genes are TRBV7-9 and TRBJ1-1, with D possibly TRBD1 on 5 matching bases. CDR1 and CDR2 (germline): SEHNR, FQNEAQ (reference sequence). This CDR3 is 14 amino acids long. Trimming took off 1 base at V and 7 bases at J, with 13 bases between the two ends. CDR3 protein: CASSLDHGAFEAFF. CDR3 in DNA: TGTGCCAGCAGCTTAGACCACGGGGCCTTTGAAGCTTTCTTT.

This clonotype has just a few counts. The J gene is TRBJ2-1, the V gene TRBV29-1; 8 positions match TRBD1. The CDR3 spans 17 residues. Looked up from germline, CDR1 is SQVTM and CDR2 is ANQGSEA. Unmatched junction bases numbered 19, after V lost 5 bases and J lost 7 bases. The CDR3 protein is CSVTPTGGPKNPNEQFF. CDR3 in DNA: TGCAGCGTTACTCCAACAGGGGGTCCGAAAAATCCGAATGAGCAGTTCTTC.

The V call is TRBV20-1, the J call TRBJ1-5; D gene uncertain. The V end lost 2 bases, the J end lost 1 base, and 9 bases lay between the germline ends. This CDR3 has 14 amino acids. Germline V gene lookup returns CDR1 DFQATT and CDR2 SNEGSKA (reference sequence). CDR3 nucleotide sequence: TGCAGTGCTAGATCTGCGAGGAGCAATCAGCCCCAGCATTTT. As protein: CSARSARSNQPQHF.

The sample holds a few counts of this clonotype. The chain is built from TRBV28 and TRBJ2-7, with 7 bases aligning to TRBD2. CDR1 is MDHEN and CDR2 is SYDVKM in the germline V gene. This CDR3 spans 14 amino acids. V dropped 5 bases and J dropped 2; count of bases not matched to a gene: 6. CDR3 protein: CASSPRGVPYEQYF. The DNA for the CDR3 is TGTGCCAGCAGTCCTCGGGGGGTCCCCTACGAGCAGTACTTC.

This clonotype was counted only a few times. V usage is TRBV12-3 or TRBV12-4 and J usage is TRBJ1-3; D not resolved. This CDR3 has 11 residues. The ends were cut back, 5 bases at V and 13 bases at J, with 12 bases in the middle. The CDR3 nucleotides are TGTGCCAGCAGTCCAAAAACTTATATATATTTT. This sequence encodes CASSPKTYIYF.

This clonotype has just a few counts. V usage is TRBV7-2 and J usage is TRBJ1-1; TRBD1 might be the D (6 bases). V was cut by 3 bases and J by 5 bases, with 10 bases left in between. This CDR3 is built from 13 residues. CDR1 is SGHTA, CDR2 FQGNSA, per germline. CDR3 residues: CASSFVQGTEAFF. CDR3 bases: TGTGCCAGCAGCTTTGTCCAGGGGACTGAAGCTTTCTTT.

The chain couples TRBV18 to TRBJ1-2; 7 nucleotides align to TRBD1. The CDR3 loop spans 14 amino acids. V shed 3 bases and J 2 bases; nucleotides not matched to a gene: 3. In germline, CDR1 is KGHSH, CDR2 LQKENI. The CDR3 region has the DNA TGTGCCAGCTCACCCCAGGGGGGCAACTATGGCTACACCTTC. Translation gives CASSPQGGNYGYTF.

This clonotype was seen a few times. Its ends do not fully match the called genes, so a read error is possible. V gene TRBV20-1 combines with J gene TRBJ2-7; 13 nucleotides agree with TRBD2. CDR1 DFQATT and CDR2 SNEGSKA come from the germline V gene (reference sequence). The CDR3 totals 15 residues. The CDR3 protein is CSAAGTSGTSDEQYF. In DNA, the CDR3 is TGCAGTGCTGCAGGGACTAGCGGGACCTCCGACGAGCAGTACTTC.

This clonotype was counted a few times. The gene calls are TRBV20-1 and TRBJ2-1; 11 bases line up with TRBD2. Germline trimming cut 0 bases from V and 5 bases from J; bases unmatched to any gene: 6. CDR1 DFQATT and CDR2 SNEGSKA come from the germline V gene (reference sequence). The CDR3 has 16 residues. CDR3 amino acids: CSARDLGLAENNEQFF. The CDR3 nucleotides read TGCAGTGCTAGAGACCTGGGACTAGCGGAGAACAATGAGCAGTTCTTC.

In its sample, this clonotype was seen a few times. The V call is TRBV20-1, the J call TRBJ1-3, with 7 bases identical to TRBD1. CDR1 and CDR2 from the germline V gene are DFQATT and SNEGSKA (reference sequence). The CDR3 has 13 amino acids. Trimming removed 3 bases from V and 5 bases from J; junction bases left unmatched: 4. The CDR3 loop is CSASWDSRNTIYF. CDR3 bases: TGCAGTGCTAGTTGGGACAGCAGAAACACCATATATTTT.

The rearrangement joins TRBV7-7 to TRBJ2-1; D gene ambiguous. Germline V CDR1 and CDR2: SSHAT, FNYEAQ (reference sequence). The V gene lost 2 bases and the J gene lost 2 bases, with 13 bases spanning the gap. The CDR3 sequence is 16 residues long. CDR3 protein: CASSLSRFPPYNEQFF. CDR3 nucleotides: TGTGCCAGCAGCTTATCGAGGTTTCCCCCCTACAATGAGCAGTTCTTC.

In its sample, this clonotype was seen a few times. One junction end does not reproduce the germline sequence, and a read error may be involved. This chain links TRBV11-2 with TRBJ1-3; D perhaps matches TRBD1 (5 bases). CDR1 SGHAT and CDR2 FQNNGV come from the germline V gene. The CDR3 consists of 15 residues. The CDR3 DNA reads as TGTGCCAGCAGCCCCCGGATTTTAGGGGTAAACACCATAGATTTT. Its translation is CASSPRILGVNTIDF.

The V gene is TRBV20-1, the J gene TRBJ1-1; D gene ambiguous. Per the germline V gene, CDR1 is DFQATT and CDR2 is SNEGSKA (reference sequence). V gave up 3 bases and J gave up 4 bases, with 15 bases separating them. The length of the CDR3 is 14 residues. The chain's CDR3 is CSARSGSEVTEAFF. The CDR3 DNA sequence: TGCAGTGCTAGGTCGGGGTCTGAGGTCACTGAAGCTTTCTTT.